The T cell receptor beta chain under discussion was sequenced for a study of blood T cell repertoires in COVID-19. Study summary: Whether acute or convalescent, the COVID-19 samples came from the United States, Italy and Spain.

In this sample, this clone turned up once. Under the authors' procedure: Reference gene primer amplification gave nucleated cell count estimates. Only in-frame clones appear in the TCRdb table, and some are missing; sequencing was by immunoSEQ multiplex PCR. V and J calls and clone size are those listed in that table; D and trimming were worked out from the DNA. The repertoire includes about 77,000 clones, more than 80% of them detected once, and more than 4% sits in the top ten. V lost 0 bases and J 4 bases, leaving 8 bases between the germline ends. This CDR3 contains 14 residues. Germline assignment: CDR1 SGHRS and CDR2 YFSETQ.

The sequencing input was peripheral blood. This sequence originates from an older woman with acute or convalescent COVID-19. The gene calls are TRBV5-1 and TRBJ1-3, with D uncertain. The CDR3 is CASSLAGSGNTIYF. The CDR3 DNA is TGCGCCAGCAGCTTGGCCGGGAGCGGAAACACCATATATTTT.